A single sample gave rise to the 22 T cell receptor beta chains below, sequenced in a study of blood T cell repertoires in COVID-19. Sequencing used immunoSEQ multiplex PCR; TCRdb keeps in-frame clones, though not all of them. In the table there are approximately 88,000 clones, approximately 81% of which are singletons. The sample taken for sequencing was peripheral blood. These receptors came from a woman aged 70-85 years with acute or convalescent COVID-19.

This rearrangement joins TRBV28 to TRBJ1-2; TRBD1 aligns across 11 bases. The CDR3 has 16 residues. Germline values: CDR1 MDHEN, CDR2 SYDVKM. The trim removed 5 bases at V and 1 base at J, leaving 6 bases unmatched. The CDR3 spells CASSPGQGGGNYGYTF. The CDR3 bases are TGTGCCAGCAGTCCGGGACAGGGGGGAGGTAACTATGGCTACACCTTC.

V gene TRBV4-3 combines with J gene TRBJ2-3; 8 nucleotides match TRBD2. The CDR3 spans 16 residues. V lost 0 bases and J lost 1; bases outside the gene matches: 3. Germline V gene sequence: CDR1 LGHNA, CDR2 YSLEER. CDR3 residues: CASSQDATSGTDTQYF. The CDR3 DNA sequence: TGCGCCAGCAGCCAAGACGCGACTAGCGGCACAGATACGCAGTATTTT.

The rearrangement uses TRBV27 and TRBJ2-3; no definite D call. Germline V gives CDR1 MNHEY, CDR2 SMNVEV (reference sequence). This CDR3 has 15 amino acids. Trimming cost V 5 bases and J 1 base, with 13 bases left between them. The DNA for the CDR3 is TGTGCCAGCAGTCCCTGGCAGGTTGGCACAGATACGCAGTATTTT. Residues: CASSPWQVGTDTQYF.

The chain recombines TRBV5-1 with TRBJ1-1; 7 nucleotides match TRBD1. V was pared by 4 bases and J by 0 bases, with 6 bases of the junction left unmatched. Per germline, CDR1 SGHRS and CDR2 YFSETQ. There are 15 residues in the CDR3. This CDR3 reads CASSLTGFVNTEAFF. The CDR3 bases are TGCGCCAGCAGCCTGACAGGGTTCGTGAACACTGAAGCTTTCTTT.

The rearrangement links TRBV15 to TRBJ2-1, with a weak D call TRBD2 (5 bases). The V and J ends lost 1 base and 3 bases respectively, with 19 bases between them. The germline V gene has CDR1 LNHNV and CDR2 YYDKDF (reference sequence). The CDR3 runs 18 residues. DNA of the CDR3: TGTGCCACCAGCAGAGCCCCCCTTCAACTAGGGAACTACAATGAGCAGTTCTTC. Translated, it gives CATSRAPLQLGNYNEQFF.

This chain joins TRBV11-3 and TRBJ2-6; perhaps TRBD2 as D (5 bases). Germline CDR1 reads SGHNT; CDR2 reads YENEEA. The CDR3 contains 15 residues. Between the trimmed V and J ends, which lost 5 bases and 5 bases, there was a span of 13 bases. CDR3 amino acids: CASSAGSDRANVLTF. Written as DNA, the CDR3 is TGTGCCAGCAGCGCTGGGAGTGACAGGGCCAACGTCCTGACTTTC.

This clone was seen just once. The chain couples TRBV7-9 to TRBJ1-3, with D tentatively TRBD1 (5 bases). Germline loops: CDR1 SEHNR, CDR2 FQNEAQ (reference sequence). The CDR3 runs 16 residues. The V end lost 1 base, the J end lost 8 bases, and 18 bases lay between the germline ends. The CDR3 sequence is CASSLGVSSGADTIYF. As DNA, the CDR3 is TGTGCCAGCAGCTTAGGTGTTTCTTCTGGGGCTGACACCATATATTTT.

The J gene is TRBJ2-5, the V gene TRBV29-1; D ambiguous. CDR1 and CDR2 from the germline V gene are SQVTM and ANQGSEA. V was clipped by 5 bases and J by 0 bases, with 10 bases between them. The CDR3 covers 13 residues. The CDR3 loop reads CSVPGLYQETQYF. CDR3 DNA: TGCAGCGTTCCAGGCCTGTACCAAGAGACCCAGTACTTC.

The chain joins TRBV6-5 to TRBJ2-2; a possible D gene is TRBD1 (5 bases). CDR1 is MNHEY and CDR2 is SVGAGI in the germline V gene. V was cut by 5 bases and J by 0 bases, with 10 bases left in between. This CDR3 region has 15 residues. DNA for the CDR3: TGTGCCAGCAGTACAAGGGGTCCGAACACCGGGGAGCTGTTTTTT. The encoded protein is CASSTRGPNTGELFF.

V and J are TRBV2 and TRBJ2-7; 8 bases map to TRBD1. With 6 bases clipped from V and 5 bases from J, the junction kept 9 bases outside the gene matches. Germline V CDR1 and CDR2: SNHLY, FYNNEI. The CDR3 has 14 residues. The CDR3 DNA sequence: TGTGCCAGCAGATTTCGGACAGGGCTCAACGAGCAGTACGTC. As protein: CASRFRTGLNEQYV.

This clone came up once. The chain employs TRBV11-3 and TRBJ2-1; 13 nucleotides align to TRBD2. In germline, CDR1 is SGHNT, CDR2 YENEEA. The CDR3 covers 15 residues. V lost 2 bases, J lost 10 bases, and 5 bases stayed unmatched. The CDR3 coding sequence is TGTGCCAGCAGCTTATCAGGGACTAGCGGGACCGAGCAGTTCTTC. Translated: CASSLSGTSGTEQFF.

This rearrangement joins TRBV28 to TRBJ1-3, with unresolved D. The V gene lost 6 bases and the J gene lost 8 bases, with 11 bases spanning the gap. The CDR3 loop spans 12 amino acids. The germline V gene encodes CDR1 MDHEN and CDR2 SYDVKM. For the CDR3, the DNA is TGTGCCAGCAGCCCCCCCTACGACACCATATATTTT. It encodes CASSPPYDTIYF.

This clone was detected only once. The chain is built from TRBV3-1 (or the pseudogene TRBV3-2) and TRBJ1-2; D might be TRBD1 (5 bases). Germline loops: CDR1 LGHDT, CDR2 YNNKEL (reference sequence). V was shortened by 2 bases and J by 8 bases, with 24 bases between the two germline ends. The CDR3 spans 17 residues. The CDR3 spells CASSQHPSLGGNGGYTF. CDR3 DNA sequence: TGTGCCAGCAGCCAACATCCGTCATTGGGGGGTAACGGGGGCTACACCTTC.

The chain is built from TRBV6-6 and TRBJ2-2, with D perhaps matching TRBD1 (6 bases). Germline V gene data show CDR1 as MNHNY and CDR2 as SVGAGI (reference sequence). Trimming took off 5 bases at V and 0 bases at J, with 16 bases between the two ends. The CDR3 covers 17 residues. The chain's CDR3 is CASSPRVRGTNTGELFF. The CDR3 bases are TGTGCCAGCAGTCCTCGTGTTAGGGGGACGAACACCGGGGAGCTGTTTTTT.

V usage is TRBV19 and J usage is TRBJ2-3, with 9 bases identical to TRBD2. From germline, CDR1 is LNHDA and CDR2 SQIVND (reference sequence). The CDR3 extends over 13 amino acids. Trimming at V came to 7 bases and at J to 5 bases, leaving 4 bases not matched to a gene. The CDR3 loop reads CASNSGRRDTQYF. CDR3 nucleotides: TGTGCCAGTAATAGCGGGAGAAGAGATACGCAGTATTTT.

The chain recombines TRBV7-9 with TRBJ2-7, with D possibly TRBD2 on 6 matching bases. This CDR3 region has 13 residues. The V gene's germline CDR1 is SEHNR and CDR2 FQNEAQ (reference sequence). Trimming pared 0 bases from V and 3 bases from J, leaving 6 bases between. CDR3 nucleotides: TGTGCCAGCAGCTTAGCGACTAGCTACGAGCAGTACGTC. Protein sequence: CASSLATSYEQYV.

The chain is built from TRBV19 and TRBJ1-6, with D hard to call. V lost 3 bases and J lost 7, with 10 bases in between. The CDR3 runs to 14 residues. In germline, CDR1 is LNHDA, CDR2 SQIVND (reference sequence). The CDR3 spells CASSMGRINSPLHF. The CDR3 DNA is TGTGCCAGTAGTATGGGGAGGATCAATTCACCCCTCCACTTT.

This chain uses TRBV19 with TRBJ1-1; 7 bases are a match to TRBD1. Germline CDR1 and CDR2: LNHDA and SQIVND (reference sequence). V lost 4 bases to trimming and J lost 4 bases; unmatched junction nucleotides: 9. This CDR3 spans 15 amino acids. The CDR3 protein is CASSKAGGWGTEAFF. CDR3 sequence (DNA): TGTGCCAGTAGTAAGGCAGGGGGATGGGGCACTGAAGCTTTCTTT.

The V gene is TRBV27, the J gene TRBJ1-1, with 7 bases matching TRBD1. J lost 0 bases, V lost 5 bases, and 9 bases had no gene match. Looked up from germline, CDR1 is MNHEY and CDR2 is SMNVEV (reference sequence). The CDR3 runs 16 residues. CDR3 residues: CASSPGQGGMNTEAFF. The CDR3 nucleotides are TGTGCCAGCAGTCCGGGCCAGGGGGGCATGAACACTGAAGCTTTCTTT.

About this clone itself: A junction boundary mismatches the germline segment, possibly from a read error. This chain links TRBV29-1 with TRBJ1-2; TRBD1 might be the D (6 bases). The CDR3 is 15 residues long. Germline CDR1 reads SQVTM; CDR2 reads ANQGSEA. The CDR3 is CSVEGPIRTVEGFQF. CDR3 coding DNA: TGCAGCGTCGAGGGGCCTATTAGGACAGTTGAGGGGTTTCAGTTC.

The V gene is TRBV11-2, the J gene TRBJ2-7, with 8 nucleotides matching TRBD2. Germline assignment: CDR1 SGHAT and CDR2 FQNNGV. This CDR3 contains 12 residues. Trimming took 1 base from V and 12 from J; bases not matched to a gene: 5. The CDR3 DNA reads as TGTGCCAGCAGCTTAGTTGGCGGGGGGCCGTACGTC. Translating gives CASSLVGGGPYV.

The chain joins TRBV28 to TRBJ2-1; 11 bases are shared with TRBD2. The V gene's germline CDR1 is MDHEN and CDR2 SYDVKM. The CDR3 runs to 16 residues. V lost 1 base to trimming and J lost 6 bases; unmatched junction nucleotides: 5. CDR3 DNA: TGTGCCAGCAGTTTATCCACTAGCGGGGGACCCAATGAGCAGTTCTTC. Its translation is CASSLSTSGGPNEQFF.